This is a list of T cell receptor beta chains from one sample in a study of regulatory T cells in long-lasting Graves disease. From the multiplex PCR reads, TCRdb called clonotypes with MiXCR, one entry per CDR3 protein. Here the sample spans roughly 490,000 distinct CDR3 sequences, about 22% being singletons. The sample here was peripheral blood mononuclear cells (PBMCs), taken when the disease was refractory, from a patient treated with antithyroid drugs. The source is a female donor with Graves disease. The CDR3 runs from the conserved cysteine through the conserved F or W. The order of the fields is J gene, D gene, V gene, clone size, CDR3 protein, CDR3 DNA. D genes are given only for firm matches. Clone size, where shown, is once, few, many, or a class for clones that have expanded.

j_gene: TRBJ2-5; d_gene: TRBD1; v_gene: TRBV7-9; abundance: -; CDR3aa: CASSFFGQGGETQYF; CDR3nt: TGTGCCAGCAGCTTTTTCGGACAGGGAGGAGAGACCCAGTACTTC
j_gene: TRBJ1-1; d_gene: -; v_gene: TRBV11-2; abundance: many; CDR3aa: CASSLEFRAEAFF; CDR3nt: TGTGCCAGCAGCTTAGAGTTCAGGGCTGAAGCTTTCTTT
j_gene: TRBJ2-7; d_gene: TRBD2; v_gene: TRBV20-1; abundance: many; CDR3aa: CSAQGLAGGSYEQYF; CDR3nt: TGCAGTGCTCAAGGACTAGCGGGAGGTTCCTACGAGCAGTACTTC
j_gene: TRBJ2-2; d_gene: TRBD1; v_gene: TRBV6-2/TRBV6-3; abundance: -; CDR3aa: CASRDTTGAAGELFF; CDR3nt: TGTGCCAGCAGGGATACGACAGGGGCGGCCGGGGAGCTGTTTTTT
j_gene: TRBJ1-4; d_gene: -; v_gene: TRBV30; abundance: -; CDR3aa: CAWSVGALREKLFF; CDR3nt: TGTGCCTGGAGTGTGGGAGCCTTACGAGAAAAACTGTTTTTT
j_gene: TRBJ1-1; d_gene: -; v_gene: TRBV11-2; abundance: many; CDR3aa: CASSPRDSNTEAFF; CDR3nt: TGTGCCAGCAGCCCCCGTGACAGTAACACTGAAGCTTTCTTT
j_gene: TRBJ2-7; d_gene: -; v_gene: TRBV20-1; abundance: many; CDR3aa: CSAPFQGSGEQYF; CDR3nt: TGCAGTGCCCCCTTCCAGGGTTCCGGCGAGCAGTACTTC
j_gene: TRBJ2-7; d_gene: -; v_gene: TRBV6-1; abundance: many; CDR3aa: CATRDLYEQYF; CDR3nt: TGTGCCACTCGGGATCTCTACGAGCAGTACTTC
j_gene: TRBJ1-6; d_gene: -; v_gene: TRBV27; abundance: many; CDR3aa: CASSPDRATYNSPLHF; CDR3nt: TGTGCCAGCAGCCCCGACAGAGCTACCTATAATTCACCCCTCCACTTT
j_gene: TRBJ2-1; d_gene: TRBD2; v_gene: TRBV2; abundance: few; CDR3aa: CASSERVAGLNEQFF; CDR3nt: TGTGCCAGCAGTGAACGCGTAGCGGGCCTAAATGAGCAGTTCTTC
j_gene: TRBJ1-3; d_gene: -; v_gene: TRBV19; abundance: -; CDR3aa: CASITLTGRGGNTIYF; CDR3nt: TGTGCCAGTATCACACTTACGGGACGGGGAGGAAACACCATATATTTT
j_gene: TRBJ2-2; d_gene: TRBD2; v_gene: TRBV7-9; abundance: -; CDR3aa: CASSLARTRYTGELFF; CDR3nt: TGTGCCAGCAGCTTAGCGCGGACTAGATACACCGGGGAGCTGTTTTTT
j_gene: TRBJ2-1; d_gene: TRBD2; v_gene: TRBV5-1; abundance: -; CDR3aa: CASSLVGGPGNEQFF; CDR3nt: TGCGCCAGCAGCTTGGTGGGAGGGCCGGGCAATGAGCAGTTCTTC
j_gene: TRBJ2-1; d_gene: TRBD2; v_gene: TRBV2; abundance: -; CDR3aa: CAAFLAGGRSNEQFF; CDR3nt: TGTGCCGCTTTCCTAGCGGGGGGGCGGTCCAATGAGCAGTTCTTC
j_gene: TRBJ2-2; d_gene: -; v_gene: TRBV27; abundance: -; CDR3aa: CASSALARGPSTGELFF; CDR3nt: TGTGCCAGCAGTGCCCTAGCGAGAGGGCCAAGCACCGGGGAGCTGTTTTTT
j_gene: TRBJ2-5; d_gene: -; v_gene: TRBV27; abundance: few; CDR3aa: CASSYSVGFKETQYF; CDR3nt: TGTGCCAGCAGTTACAGCGTGGGGTTTAAAGAGACCCAGTACTTC